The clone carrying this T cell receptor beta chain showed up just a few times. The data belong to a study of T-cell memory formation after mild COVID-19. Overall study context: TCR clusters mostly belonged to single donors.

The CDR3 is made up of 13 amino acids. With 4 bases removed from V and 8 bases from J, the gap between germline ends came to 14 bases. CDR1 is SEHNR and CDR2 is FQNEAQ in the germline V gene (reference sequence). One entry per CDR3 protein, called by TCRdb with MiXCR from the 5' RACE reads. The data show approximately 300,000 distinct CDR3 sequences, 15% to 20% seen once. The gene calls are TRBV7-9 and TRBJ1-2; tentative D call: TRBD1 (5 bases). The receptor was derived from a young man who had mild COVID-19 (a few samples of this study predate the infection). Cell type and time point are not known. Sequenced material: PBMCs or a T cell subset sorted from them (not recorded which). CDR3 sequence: CASSSGTPEGYTF. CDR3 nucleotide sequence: TGTGCCAGCAGCTCCGGGACCCCGGAGGGCTACACCTTC.